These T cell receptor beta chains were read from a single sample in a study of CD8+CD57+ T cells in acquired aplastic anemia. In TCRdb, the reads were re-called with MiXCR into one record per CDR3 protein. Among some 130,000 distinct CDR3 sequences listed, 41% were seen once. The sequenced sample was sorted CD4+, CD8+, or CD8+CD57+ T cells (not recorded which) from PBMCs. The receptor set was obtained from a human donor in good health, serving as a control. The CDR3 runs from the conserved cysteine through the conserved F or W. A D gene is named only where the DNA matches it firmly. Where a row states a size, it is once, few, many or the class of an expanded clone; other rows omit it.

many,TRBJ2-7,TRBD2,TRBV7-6,CASSFERGIGEQYF,TGTGCCAGCAGCTTCGAGCGGGGTATTGGCGAGCAGTACTTC
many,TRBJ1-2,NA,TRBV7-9,CASNDRTYGYTF,TGTGCCAGCAATGACAGAACCTATGGCTACACCTTC
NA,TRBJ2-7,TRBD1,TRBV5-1,CASSLGSGGNKQYF,TGCGCCAGCAGCTTGGGTTCAGGGGGCAACAAGCAGTACTTC
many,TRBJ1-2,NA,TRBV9,CASSVEADSNYGYTF,TGTGCCAGCAGCGTAGAAGCAGATTCTAACTATGGCTACACCTTC
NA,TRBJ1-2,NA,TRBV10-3,CAISGVGGNYGYTF,TGTGCCATCAGTGGAGTCGGGGGTAACTATGGCTACACCTTC
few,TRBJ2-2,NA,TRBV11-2,CASSLGYSTGELFF,TGTGCCAGCAGCTTAGGCTACTCCACCGGGGAGCTGTTTTTT
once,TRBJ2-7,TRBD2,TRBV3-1,CASSQDGGGWTYEQYF,TGTGCCAGCAGCCAAGACGGCGGGGGTTGGACCTACGAGCAGTACTTC
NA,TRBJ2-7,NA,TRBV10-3,CAIRPQGTGYEQYF,TGTGCCATCAGACCACAGGGAACTGGCTACGAGCAGTACTTC
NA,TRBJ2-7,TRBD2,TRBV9,CASNASPGTSGGYEQYF,TGTGCCAGCAACGCGTCACCAGGGACTAGCGGCGGCTACGAGCAGTACTTC
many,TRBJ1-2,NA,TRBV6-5,CASSYWTAGDYGYTF,TGTGCCAGCAGTTACTGGACAGCCGGAGACTATGGCTACACCTTC
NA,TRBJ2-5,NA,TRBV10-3,CAISESVLMRGRETQYF,TGTGCCATCAGTGAGTCGGTATTGATGCGGGGTCGAGAGACCCAGTACTTC
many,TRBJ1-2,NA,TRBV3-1,CASSQVGRDGYTF,TGTGCCAGCAGCCAAGTCGGAAGGGATGGCTACACCTTC
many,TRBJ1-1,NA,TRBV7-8,CASSLGGEAFF,TGTGCCAGCAGCCTGGGCGGGGAAGCTTTCTTT
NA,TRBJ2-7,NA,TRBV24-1,CATSDGYEQYF,TGTGCCACCAGTGATGGCTACGAGCAGTACTTC
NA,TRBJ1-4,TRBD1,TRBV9,CASSVCTGQGSVTNEKLFF,TGTGCCAGCAGCGTTTGCACAGGACAGGGATCTGTCACTAATGAAAAACTGTTTTTT
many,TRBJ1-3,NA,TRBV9,CASSAYSLSSGNTIYF,TGTGCCAGCAGCGCCTACAGCCTTAGCTCTGGAAACACCATATATTTT
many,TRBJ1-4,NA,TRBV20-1,CSSGTDNEKLFF,TGCAGTTCCGGGACCGATAATGAAAAACTGTTTTTT
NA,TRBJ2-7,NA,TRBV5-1,CASSLGGQSKRPYEQYF,TGCGCCAGCAGCTTGGGGGGCCAATCAAAGAGGCCCTACGAGCAGTACTTC
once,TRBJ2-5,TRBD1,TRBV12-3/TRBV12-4,CASSLARRTGEETQYF,TGTGCCAGCAGTCTCGCCCGTAGGACAGGGGAGGAGACCCAGTACTTC
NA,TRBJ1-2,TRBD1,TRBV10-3,CAISESGQGPNYGYTF,TGTGCCATCAGTGAGTCGGGACAGGGACCTAACTATGGCTACACCTTC
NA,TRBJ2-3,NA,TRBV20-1,CSSAGSGTDTQYF,TGCAGTTCTGCAGGGTCAGGCACAGATACGCAGTATTTT
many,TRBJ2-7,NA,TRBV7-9,CASSSSRTLSYEQYF,TGTGCCAGCAGCTCCTCACGGACGTTGTCCTACGAGCAGTACTTC
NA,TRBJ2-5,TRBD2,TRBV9,CASSETSGGPGTQYF,TGTGCCAGCAGCGAGACTAGCGGGGGCCCGGGGACCCAGTACTTC
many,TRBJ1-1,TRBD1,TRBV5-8,CASRRTGGITEAFF,TGTGCCAGCAGGCGCACAGGGGGTATCACTGAAGCTTTCTTT
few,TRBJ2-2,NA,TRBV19,CARYSRGGAVF,TGTGCCAGATACTCCAGGGGGGGAGCTGTTTTT
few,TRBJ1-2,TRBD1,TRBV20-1,CSARGQGDYGYTF,TGCAGTGCTCGGGGACAGGGGGACTATGGCTACACCTTC
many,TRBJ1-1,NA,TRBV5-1,CASSSGGPNTEAFF,TGCGCCAGCAGCTCGGGGGGACCGAACACTGAAGCTTTCTTT
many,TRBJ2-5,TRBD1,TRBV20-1,CSAAGQGGTRETQYF,TGCAGTGCAGCCGGACAGGGAGGCACCCGGGAGACCCAGTACTTC
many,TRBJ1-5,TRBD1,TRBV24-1,CATSDSGTASNQPQHF,TGTGCCACCAGTGATTCCGGGACAGCTAGCAATCAGCCCCAGCATTTT
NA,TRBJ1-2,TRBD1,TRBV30,CAWSGGLDRTSLGYTF,TGTGCCTGGAGTGGGGGGTTGGACAGGACCTCCCTTGGCTACACCTTC
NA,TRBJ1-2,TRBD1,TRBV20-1,CSASEGQGYGYTF,TGCAGTGCTAGCGAGGGACAGGGGTATGGCTACACCTTC
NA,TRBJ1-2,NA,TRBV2,CASLREHGYTF,TGTGCCAGCCTTAGGGAACATGGCTACACCTTC
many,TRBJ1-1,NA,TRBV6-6,CASSLIPGGNTEAFF,TGTGCCAGCAGTTTAATACCAGGAGGTAACACTGAAGCTTTCTTT
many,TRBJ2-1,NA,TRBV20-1,CSARGSRIWYEQFF,TGCAGTGCGCGAGGCTCCCGGATTTGGTATGAGCAGTTCTTC
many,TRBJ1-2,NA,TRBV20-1,CSARESSGSYGYTF,TGCAGTGCTAGAGAATCATCTGGGAGCTATGGCTACACCTTC